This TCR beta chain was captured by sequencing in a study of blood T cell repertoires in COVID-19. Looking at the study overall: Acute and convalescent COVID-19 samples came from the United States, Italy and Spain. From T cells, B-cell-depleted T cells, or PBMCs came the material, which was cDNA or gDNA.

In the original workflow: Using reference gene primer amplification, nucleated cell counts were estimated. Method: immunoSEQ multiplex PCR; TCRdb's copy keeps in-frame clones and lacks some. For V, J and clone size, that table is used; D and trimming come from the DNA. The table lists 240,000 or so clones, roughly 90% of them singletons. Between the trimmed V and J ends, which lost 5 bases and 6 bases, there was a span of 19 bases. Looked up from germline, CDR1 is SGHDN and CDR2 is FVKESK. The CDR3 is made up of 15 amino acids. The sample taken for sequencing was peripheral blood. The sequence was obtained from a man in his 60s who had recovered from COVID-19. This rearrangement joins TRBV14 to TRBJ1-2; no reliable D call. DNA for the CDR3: TGTGCCAGCAGCGGTCGGAGTACGCTCATCCATGGCTACACCTTC. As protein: CASSGRSTLIHGYTF.